A selection of T cell receptor beta chains follows, all from one sample in a study of blood T cell repertoires in COVID-19. Generated by immunoSEQ multiplex PCR, the TCRdb table keeps only in-frame clones and is missing some. The sample holds 110,000 or so clones, over 65% seen once. The source material was peripheral blood. All receptors come from a man aged 60 to 75 with acute or convalescent COVID-19. The conserved cysteine and the conserved F or W are not part of the CDR3 here. Fields, in order: J gene, V gene, clone size, CDR3 protein. Size tells how often a clone was seen (once, few, many) or the class of an expanded clone, and some rows leave it out.

j_call: TRBJ2-7; v_call: TRBV25-1; clone_size: .; cdr3_aa: ARAPQGEQY
j_call: TRBJ1-1; v_call: TRBV7-2; clone_size: .; cdr3_aa: ASSLEIPGAF
j_call: TRBJ1-6; v_call: TRBV10-3; clone_size: .; cdr3_aa: AISELDRSLSPLH
j_call: TRBJ2-3; v_call: TRBV7-9; clone_size: .; cdr3_aa: ASSRLAGSTDTQY
j_call: TRBJ2-7; v_call: TRBV28; clone_size: once; cdr3_aa: ASSLGGRQWGKQY
j_call: TRBJ2-5; v_call: TRBV2; clone_size: .; cdr3_aa: ASRQEETQY
j_call: TRBJ1-5; v_call: TRBV7-2; clone_size: .; cdr3_aa: ASSSKGSGDQPQH
j_call: TRBJ2-3; v_call: TRBV5-4; clone_size: few; cdr3_aa: ASSSGGGRGSGTDTQY
j_call: TRBJ2-7; v_call: TRBV6-2/TRBV6-3; clone_size: .; cdr3_aa: ASRPKRELLYEQY
j_call: TRBJ2-1; v_call: TRBV7-9; clone_size: .; cdr3_aa: ASSLGASGIIDEQF
j_call: TRBJ2-7; v_call: TRBV28; clone_size: .; cdr3_aa: ASRGAEQY
j_call: TRBJ2-2; v_call: TRBV6-2/TRBV6-3; clone_size: few; cdr3_aa: ASSYPTGELF
j_call: TRBJ2-2; v_call: TRBV5-1; clone_size: .; cdr3_aa: ASSPDRANTGELF
j_call: TRBJ2-7; v_call: TRBV19; clone_size: .; cdr3_aa: ASSPVGAGDWYEQY
j_call: TRBJ1-1; v_call: TRBV19; clone_size: .; cdr3_aa: ASSMWSGSTEAF
j_call: TRBJ2-1; v_call: TRBV7-2; clone_size: .; cdr3_aa: ASSVASVTSNEQF
j_call: TRBJ2-7; v_call: TRBV28; clone_size: .; cdr3_aa: AAGKGYEQY
j_call: TRBJ1-1; v_call: TRBV29-1; clone_size: .; cdr3_aa: SVEGRGGAEAF
j_call: TRBJ2-3; v_call: TRBV21-1; clone_size: .; cdr3_aa: ASSPGQLTDTQY
j_call: TRBJ2-1; v_call: TRBV6-6; clone_size: .; cdr3_aa: AAGVAGGDNEQF
j_call: TRBJ2-7; v_call: TRBV3-1/TRBV3-2; clone_size: few; cdr3_aa: ASSQTNYEQY
j_call: TRBJ2-7; v_call: TRBV21-1; clone_size: .; cdr3_aa: ASSKEGASGRSYEQY
j_call: TRBJ2-1; v_call: TRBV10-3; clone_size: .; cdr3_aa: AIRVLGSSYNEQF
j_call: TRBJ2-7; v_call: TRBV12-3/TRBV12-4; clone_size: .; cdr3_aa: ASSSRDGTEQY
j_call: TRBJ2-7; v_call: TRBV3-1/TRBV3-2; clone_size: .; cdr3_aa: ASSSRYEQY
j_call: TRBJ2-7; v_call: TRBV27; clone_size: .; cdr3_aa: ASGRMTSGISYEQY
j_call: TRBJ2-1; v_call: TRBV9; clone_size: .; cdr3_aa: ASSPTSGQGEQF
j_call: TRBJ1-6; v_call: TRBV7-2; clone_size: .; cdr3_aa: ASSLGSGPDSPLH
j_call: TRBJ1-6; v_call: TRBV11-3; clone_size: once; cdr3_aa: ASSLDGGNSPLH
j_call: TRBJ2-1; v_call: TRBV11-2; clone_size: .; cdr3_aa: ASSRSTGVTYNEQF
j_call: TRBJ2-7; v_call: TRBV10-3; clone_size: .; cdr3_aa: AISVRREGGEQY
j_call: TRBJ2-3; v_call: TRBV7-9; clone_size: .; cdr3_aa: ASSLGGLAGATDTQY
j_call: TRBJ2-1; v_call: TRBV24-1; clone_size: .; cdr3_aa: ATSDPGLAGPYNEQF
j_call: TRBJ2-7; v_call: TRBV1; clone_size: .; cdr3_aa: TSSLRSSYEQY
j_call: TRBJ2-5; v_call: TRBV7-2; clone_size: .; cdr3_aa: ASSLGLAGGTQETQY
j_call: TRBJ1-2; v_call: TRBV5-1; clone_size: .; cdr3_aa: ASSLYTGDYGYT
j_call: TRBJ1-6; v_call: TRBV28; clone_size: .; cdr3_aa: ASSFGGSPLH
j_call: TRBJ2-7; v_call: TRBV9; clone_size: few; cdr3_aa: ASSSQAGGGYEQY
j_call: TRBJ2-5; v_call: TRBV14; clone_size: once; cdr3_aa: ASSQVARETQY
j_call: TRBJ2-7; v_call: TRBV5-1; clone_size: .; cdr3_aa: ASSLGPAGNLWEQY
j_call: TRBJ2-5; v_call: TRBV5-1; clone_size: .; cdr3_aa: ASSLQTGQETQY
j_call: TRBJ1-2; v_call: TRBV6-5; clone_size: .; cdr3_aa: ASSYSIGGGGYT
j_call: TRBJ1-5; v_call: TRBV28; clone_size: .; cdr3_aa: ASSSAGGNQPQH
j_call: TRBJ1-5; v_call: TRBV18; clone_size: .; cdr3_aa: ASSLDRKGQPQH
j_call: TRBJ2-2; v_call: TRBV19; clone_size: .; cdr3_aa: ASRRTGDNTGELF